A single sample gave rise to the 32 T cell receptor beta chains below, sequenced in a study of T cells in Graves' hyperthyroidism and ophthalmopathy. Researchers took RNA transcripts and amplified the TCR beta CDR3 regions from them. First-round RT-PCR with HTBI primers amplified the TCR CDR3 region. TCRdb independently ran MiXCR on the multiplex PCR reads; one entry per CDR3 protein. The profile covers 550,000 to 600,000 distinct CDR3 sequences, with roughly 50% appearing a single time and roughly 19% taken by the ten largest. Sequencing input: peripheral blood or thyroid tissue (not recorded which). These receptors were obtained from an adult woman with Graves' disease, either hyperthyroidism or ophthalmopathy (not recorded which).

CDR3 loop: CASSMGLNTEAFF. In DNA, the CDR3 is TGTGCCAGCAGTATGGGGCTAAACACTGAAGCTTTCTTT. The chain uses TRBV2 and TRBJ1-1, with D possibly being TRBD1 (5 bases). Between the trimmed V and J ends, which lost 5 bases and 2 bases, there was a span of 9 bases. Germline V gene sequence: CDR1 SNHLY, CDR2 FYNNEI. There are 13 residues in the CDR3. The variable domain in full, with the rest retrieved from reference TRBV2 and TRBJ1-1, is EPEVTQTPSHQVTQMGQEVILRCVPISNHLYFYWYRQILGQKVEFLVSFYNNEISEKSEIFDDQFSVERPDGSNFTLKIRSTKLEDSAMYFCASSMGLNTEAFFGQGTRLTVV.

This CDR3 is CASRRTESGANVLTF. The CDR3 coding sequence is TGTGCCAGCAGGCGGACAGAGTCTGGGGCCAACGTCCTGACTTTC. The rearrangement uses TRBV7-2 and TRBJ2-6; D is perhaps TRBD1 (6 bases). Trimming took 6 bases from V and 1 from J, leaving 10 bases between them. The CDR3 spans 15 residues. Germline V gives CDR1 SGHTA, CDR2 FQGNSA.

On this clonotype itself: At one end the junction does not follow the germline gene, possibly because of a read error. This chain connects TRBV6-1 to TRBJ2-2, with TRBD1 as a possible D gene (6 bases). CDR1 and CDR2 from the germline V gene are MNHNS and SASEGT. The CDR3 is made up of 15 amino acids. In DNA, the CDR3 is TGTGCCATCAGTGGGGGACATTCGAACACCGGGGAGCTGTTTTTT. Translation: CAISGGHSNTGELFF.

This clonotype was observed at least ten times. This chain uses TRBV20-1 with TRBJ1-1; TRBD1 agrees at 10 bases. The CDR3 runs to 18 residues. The V gene's germline CDR1 is DFQATT and CDR2 SNEGSKA (reference sequence). J gave up 0 bases and V 3 bases, and 13 bases lay outside the gene matches. DNA of the CDR3: TGCAGTGCTAGGGGGTGGGACAGGGGCCCCCCGATGAACACTGAAGCTTTCTTT. This sequence encodes CSARGWDRGPPMNTEAFF.

This clonotype was seen many times. The rearrangement uses TRBV5-1 and TRBJ2-5, with TRBD1 matching 8 bases. Germline-derived CDR1 and CDR2 are SGHRS and YFSETQ. V dropped 3 bases and J dropped 2; count of bases not matched to a gene: 6. The length of the CDR3 is 15 residues. For the CDR3, the DNA is TGCGCCAGCAGCTCCCTGGACAGGGAACAAGAGACCCAGTACTTC. It yields the protein CASSSLDREQETQYF.

CDR3: CASSESQGREGTEAFF. The CDR3 bases are TGCGCCAGCAGTGAGTCACAGGGACGGGAGGGAACTGAAGCTTTCTTT. The chain recombines TRBV10-2 with TRBJ1-1; TRBD1 might be the D (6 bases). Trimming took off 0 bases at V and 5 bases at J, with 16 bases between the two ends. The germline V gene has CDR1 WSHSY and CDR2 SAAADI. The CDR3 length is 16 residues.

This clonotype was seen many times. V gene TRBV11-2 combines with J gene TRBJ1-1; a weak D match, TRBD1 (5 bases). The CDR3 is 16 residues long. Per the germline V gene, CDR1 is SGHAT and CDR2 is FQNNGV. V lost 2 bases and J 1 base, leaving 14 bases between the germline ends. The CDR3 coding sequence is TGTGCCAGCAGCTTACGAAACAGGCCGGCGAACACTGAAGCTTTCTTT. Protein: CASSLRNRPANTEAFF.

This clonotype showed up many times. The J gene is TRBJ2-2, the V gene TRBV28, with TRBD1 as a possible D gene (6 bases). Germline CDR1 MDHEN, CDR2 SYDVKM. The CDR3 is 13 amino acids. V lost 9 bases and J 2 bases, leaving 10 bases between the germline ends. The CDR3 protein is CASDRTNTGELFF. DNA for the CDR3: TGTGCCAGTGACAGGACCAACACCGGGGAGCTGTTTTTT. Supplemented by reference TRBV28 and TRBJ2-2, the full variable domain reads DVKVTQSSRYLVKRTGEKVFLECVQDMDHENMFWYRQDPGLGLRLIYFSYDVKMKEKGDIPEGYSVSREKKERFSLILESASTNQTSMYLCASDRTNTGELFFGEGSRLTVL.

This chain links TRBV6-5 with TRBJ1-5; 9 nucleotides match TRBD1. The V segment lost 6 bases and the J segment 6 bases; nucleotides outside the gene matches: 6. The CDR3 loop spans 14 amino acids. CDR1 and CDR2 (germline): MNHEY, SVGAGI. The chain's CDR3 is CASRKGQGGQPQHF. CDR3 DNA: TGTGCCAGCAGGAAGGGACAGGGAGGTCAGCCCCAGCATTTT.

In the case of this clonotype: Given a much more abundant clone one base away, this may be a read error. The V and J genes are TRBV7-8 and TRBJ2-7; 10 positions match TRBD2. The V segment lost 0 bases and the J segment 2 bases; nucleotides outside the gene matches: 7. The CDR3 sequence is 17 residues long. CDR1 is SGHVS and CDR2 is FQNEAQ in the germline V gene. As DNA, the CDR3 is TGTGCCAGCAGCTTAGCCCCGCGGCTAGCGGGAGCCTACGAGCAGTACTTC. It yields the protein CASSLAPRLAGAYEQYF.

The J gene is TRBJ1-2, the V gene TRBV30; D remains ambiguous. In germline, CDR1 is GTSNPN, CDR2 SVGIG (reference sequence). The CDR3 runs to 13 residues. The ends were cut back, 1 base at V and 4 bases at J, with 10 bases in the middle. The CDR3 here is CAWSDGLTYGYTF. DNA for the CDR3: TGTGCCTGGAGTGACGGACTCACCTATGGCTACACCTTC.

J is TRBJ1-5 and V is TRBV20-1, with a weak D call TRBD1 (5 bases). Between the trimmed V and J ends, which lost 4 bases and 11 bases, there was a span of 15 bases. Germline V gene sequence: CDR1 DFQATT, CDR2 SNEGSKA (reference sequence). The CDR3 covers 12 residues. CDR3 sequence reads: CSAISGRETQHF. The CDR3 DNA reads TGCAGTGCTATCTCAGGGCGGGAGACCCAGCATTTT.

This clonotype has a count of ten or more. The rearrangement uses TRBV13 and TRBJ1-6, with a tentative D call TRBD1 (6 bases). V lost 1 base and J 7 bases, leaving 11 bases between the germline ends. Germline CDR1 PRHDT, CDR2 FYEKMQ (reference sequence). The CDR3 covers 15 residues. CDR3 nucleotides: TGTGCCAGCAGCTTAGATCCAGGGGAAAATTCACCCCTCCACTTT. This gives the protein CASSLDPGENSPLHF.

This clonotype was counted many times. CDR3 nucleotide sequence: TGTGCCAGCAGTTTATGGGGACAGGCCAATTCACCCCTCCACTTT. The encoded protein is CASSLWGQANSPLHF. The gene calls are TRBV27 and TRBJ1-6; 8 nucleotides match TRBD1. This CDR3 comprises 15 residues. J lost 7 bases, V lost 1 base, and 3 bases had no gene match. CDR1 and CDR2 from the germline V gene are MNHEY and SMNVEV (reference sequence).

About this clonotype itself: Germline and junction disagree at one end, which may indicate a read error. V is TRBV24-1 and J is TRBJ2-5, with D uncertain. This CDR3 is 15 amino acids long. CDR1 and CDR2 from the germline V gene are KGHDR and SFDVKD. The CDR3, as DNA: TGTGCCACCAGTGACGCAATAGGGTCAGAGGAGAGCCAGTACTTC. This sequence encodes CATSDAIGSEESQYF.

This clonotype was observed at least ten times. The V call is TRBV7-8, the J call TRBJ2-7, with TRBD2 identical over 9 bases. The CDR3 is made up of 16 amino acids. V gave up 3 bases and J gave up 7 bases; unmatched junction bases: 13. Germline V gene sequence: CDR1 SGHVS, CDR2 FQNEAQ. The CDR3 spells CASSFLGGRAPVEQYF. In DNA form, the CDR3 reads TGTGCCAGCAGCTTCCTTGGCGGGAGGGCCCCAGTAGAGCAGTACTTC. The whole variable domain, filled in from reference TRBV7-8 and TRBJ2-7, reads GAGVSQSPRYKVAKRGQDVALRCDPISGHVSLFWYQQALGQGPEFLTYFQNEAQLDKSGLPSDRFFAERPEGSVSTLKIQRTQQEDSAVYLCASSFLGGRAPVEQYFGPGTRLTVT.

The chain joins TRBV10-3 to TRBJ1-1, with D maybe TRBD1 (5 bases). The CDR3 length is 14 residues. The V end lost 3 bases, the J end lost 0 bases, and 8 bases lay between the germline ends. Germline CDR1 and CDR2: ENHRY and SYGVKD. As DNA, the CDR3 is TGTGCCATCAGTGACCAGGGCTTGAACACTGAAGCTTTCTTT. This gives the protein CAISDQGLNTEAFF.

This clonotype was observed a handful of times. The rearrangement joins TRBV25-1 to TRBJ1-3; D unclear. V lost 3 bases, J lost 1 base, and 7 bases lay in between. The CDR3 is made up of 14 amino acids. The germline V gene encodes CDR1 MGHDK and CDR2 SYGVNS. The CDR3 DNA sequence: TGTGCCAGCAGTGACCCCGGGTCTGGAAACACCATATATTTT. It is translated as CASSDPGSGNTIYF.

This clonotype was observed at least ten times. The CDR3 is CASSQEGSPLHF. In DNA form, the CDR3 reads TGTGCCAGCAGCCAAGAGGGATCACCCCTCCACTTT. The chain couples TRBV3-1 to TRBJ1-6, with D uncertain. This CDR3 comprises 12 residues. Looked up from germline, CDR1 is LGHDT and CDR2 is YNNKEL (reference sequence). V dropped 0 bases and J dropped 10 bases, with 4 bases sitting between them.

This clonotype has a count of ten or more. The rearrangement uses TRBV20-1 and TRBJ2-2, with D possibly being TRBD2 (6 bases). CDR1 is DFQATT, CDR2 SNEGSKA, per germline (reference sequence). V was clipped by 0 bases and J by 2 bases, with 22 bases between them. This CDR3 is built from 19 residues. The CDR3 DNA follows: TGCAGTGCTAGAGACCCCTGGACTACCCGCCCCTTAAACACCGGGGAGCTGTTTTTT. It is translated as CSARDPWTTRPLNTGELFF.

CDR3: CASSSVGTRRTGELFF. Written as DNA, the CDR3 is TGTGCCAGCAGCTCAGTCGGGACTAGGCGCACCGGGGAGCTGTTTTTT. J is TRBJ2-2 and V is TRBV7-9; 8 positions agree with TRBD2. V shed 4 bases, J shed 4 bases, and the junction held 8 bases outside the gene matches. The CDR3 runs 16 residues. Germline V lookup: CDR1 SEHNR, CDR2 FQNEAQ (reference sequence).

This clonotype occurred many times. The J gene is TRBJ1-4, the V gene TRBV24-1, with TRBD1 matching 7 bases. Germline trimming cut 4 bases from V and 7 bases from J; bases unmatched to any gene: 11. CDR3 length: 16 amino acids. Looked up from germline, CDR1 is KGHDR and CDR2 is SFDVKD. The CDR3, as DNA: TGTGCCACCAGTGACCCCAACAGGGGTAGGGGTGAAAAACTGTTTTTT. Translation: CATSDPNRGRGEKLFF.

The chain is built from TRBV14 and TRBJ2-5, with TRBD2 matching 9 bases. CDR3 length equals 16 residues. J gave up 1 base and V 4 bases, and 7 bases lay outside the gene matches. The germline CDR1 and CDR2 sequences are SGHDN and FVKESK. DNA for the CDR3: TGTGCCAGCAGCCCCCGGCGCGGGGGGGTCCAAGAGACCCAGTACTTC. This gives the protein CASSPRRGGVQETQYF.

The chain joins TRBV7-2 to TRBJ2-7, with a weak D call TRBD2 (5 bases). CDR1 is SGHTA and CDR2 is FQGNSA in the germline V gene. The germline V and J ends were trimmed by 5 bases and 2 bases, with 16 bases remaining between them. The CDR3 spans 15 residues. The CDR3 spells CASSKSTLSAYEQYF. DNA of the CDR3: TGTGCCAGCAGCAAGAGCACGCTTAGCGCCTACGAGCAGTACTTC.

This clonotype has at least ten counts. The chain carries TRBV10-1 and TRBJ2-2; D is possibly TRBD2 (5 bases). The CDR3 is 15 residues long. The germline gives CDR1 WNHNN, CDR2 SYGVQD (reference sequence). The V end was cut by 0 bases, the J end by 5 bases, with 10 bases between. CDR3 sequence (DNA): TGCGCCAGCAGTGAGTCGAGGGCAGAGACCGGGGAGCTGTTTTTT. It encodes CASSESRAETGELFF.

CDR3 sequence: CSVGYRGHNEKLFF. Here the CDR3 DNA reads TGCAGCGTGGGATACAGGGGGCATAATGAAAAACTGTTTTTT. The chain couples TRBV29-1 to TRBJ1-4; 9 positions agree with TRBD1. Germline V gene data show CDR1 as SQVTM and CDR2 as ANQGSEA. This CDR3 comprises 14 residues. V trimming: 6 bases; J trimming: 4 bases; junction bases outside the gene matches: 6.

This clonotype was seen repeatedly, ten times or more. The V gene is TRBV12-3 or TRBV12-4, the J gene TRBJ1-5; the D gene is possibly TRBD1 (6 bases). The CDR3 sequence is 14 residues long. V was shortened by 5 bases and J by 5 bases, with 13 bases between the two germline ends. CDR3 loop: CASSPTGSHQPQHF. The CDR3 DNA follows: TGTGCCAGCAGTCCTACAGGGTCGCATCAGCCCCAGCATTTT.

V usage is TRBV5-1 and J usage is TRBJ1-2, with D uncertain. Germline V gene data show CDR1 as SGHRS and CDR2 as YFSETQ. CDR3 size: 15 residues. The V gene lost 2 bases and the J gene lost 4 bases, with 15 bases spanning the gap. The chain's CDR3 is CASSLGDATSYGYTF. The CDR3 DNA sequence: TGCGCCAGCAGCTTAGGAGACGCGACCAGCTATGGCTACACCTTC.

This clonotype was observed at least ten times. The chain joins TRBV10-3 to TRBJ1-2; TRBD1 might be the D (5 bases). This CDR3 is 13 amino acids long. In germline, CDR1 is ENHRY, CDR2 SYGVKD. The ends were cut back, 6 bases at V and 4 bases at J, with 12 bases in the middle. In nucleotides, the CDR3 is TGTGCCATCAGGCTCGGGGACTCCTATGGCTACACCTTC. Translated: CAIRLGDSYGYTF.

The CDR3 bases are TGTGCCAGCAGCTCGACGGACTCTTGGGATCAGCCCCAGCATTTT. It encodes CASSSTDSWDQPQHF. The chain uses TRBV7-9 and TRBJ1-5; D uncertain. Germline V gene sequence: CDR1 SEHNR, CDR2 FQNEAQ (reference sequence). CDR3 length equals 15 residues. V lost 4 bases and J lost 5, with 15 bases in between.

This clonotype was observed a handful of times. This chain connects TRBV28 to TRBJ1-5, with D possibly being TRBD1 (5 bases). Germline V gene data show CDR1 as MDHEN and CDR2 as SYDVKM. V lost 8 bases to trimming and J lost 1 base, with 21 bases between them. This CDR3 is 17 amino acids long. The CDR3 loop reads CASGAGWGPSSNQPQHF. The DNA for the CDR3 is TGTGCCAGCGGGGCAGGGTGGGGCCCTTCCAGCAATCAGCCCCAGCATTTT.

The table lists this clonotype with a few counts. The chain employs TRBV3-1 and TRBJ1-1, with D perhaps matching TRBD1 (5 bases). This CDR3 has 14 residues. From germline, CDR1 is LGHDT and CDR2 YNNKEL (reference sequence). The germline V and J ends were trimmed by 5 bases and 0 bases, with 10 bases remaining between them. The CDR3 loop reads CASSARDLNTEAFF. CDR3 nucleotide sequence: TGTGCCAGCAGCGCCCGGGACCTGAACACTGAAGCTTTCTTT.